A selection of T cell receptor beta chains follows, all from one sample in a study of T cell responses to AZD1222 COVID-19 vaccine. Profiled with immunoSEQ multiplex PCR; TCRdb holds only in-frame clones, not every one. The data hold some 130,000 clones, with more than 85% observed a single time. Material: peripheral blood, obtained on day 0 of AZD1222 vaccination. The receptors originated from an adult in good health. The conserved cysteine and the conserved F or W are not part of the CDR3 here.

ASSVQGQSDTEAF | TRBV9
ASSLGQVVHNEQF | TRBV11-3
ASSPVTAAPETQY | TRBV18
ASSVRDYTTGELF | TRBV9
ASSLPGGTEAF | TRBV6-5
ASTRGGGWTDTQY | TRBV2
ASSQETKTNEQF | TRBV3-1/TRBV3-2
ASSWGAGGTDTQY | TRBV6-2/TRBV6-3
ATSDPGGWGGSYNEQF | TRBV24-1
ASSGQGNTGELF | TRBV6-2/TRBV6-3
ASSWTGEVYSNQPQH | TRBV19
ASSIGSGEQY | TRBV19
ASSKGGRYGYT | TRBV27
ASSYLAGGYYNEQF | TRBV3-1/TRBV3-2
ASRSIMGEGYNEQF | TRBV5-1
ASNRGTGVDQPQH | TRBV28
ASSPSQGVGVALH | TRBV7-9
ASSSGGGPRGDEQY | TRBV7-8
ASSVGGAYQETQY | TRBV9
ASSDGLGYT | TRBV2
ASSLTAGSGGKPQH | TRBV7-8
ASNREGNTEAF | TRBV2
ASSVAWAANYGYT | TRBV9
ASSSPRTDRPYEQY | TRBV7-9
ASIWSFSTEAF | TRBV6-1
ASSQEPGWSSYNEQF | TRBV4-2
ASSYLPKSGEQY | TRBV6-5
ASGGSNQPQH | TRBV27
ASSVEPPGRNTIY | TRBV9
ASRTSLRGLNYGYT | TRBV19
SVETGVVNYGYT | TRBV29-1
ASSPEGLGYGYT | TRBV18
ASSLGSGFRTEAF | TRBV28
ASSFGGGPRSYNEQF | TRBV5-4
ASSLLGQRLANYGYT | TRBV28
ASSVRDFRGGELF | TRBV9
ASSQAATNEKLF | TRBV18
ASSLRGVRNEQF | TRBV6-2/TRBV6-3
ASSLALISTDTQY | TRBV7-2
ASSSWGDYGYT | TRBV6-5
SADREKLF | TRBV20-1